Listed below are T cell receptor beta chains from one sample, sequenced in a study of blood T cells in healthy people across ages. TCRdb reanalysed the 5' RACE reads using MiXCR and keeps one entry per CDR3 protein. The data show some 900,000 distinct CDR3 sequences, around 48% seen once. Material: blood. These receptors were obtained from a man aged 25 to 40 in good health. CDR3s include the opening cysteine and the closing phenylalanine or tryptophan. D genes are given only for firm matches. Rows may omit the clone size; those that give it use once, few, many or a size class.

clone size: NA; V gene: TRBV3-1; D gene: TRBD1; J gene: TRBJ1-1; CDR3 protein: CASRPADRGIFF; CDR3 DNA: TGTGCCAGCCGACCGGCGGACAGGGGGATTTTCTTT
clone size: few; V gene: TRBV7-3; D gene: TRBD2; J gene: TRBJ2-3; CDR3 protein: CASSMGGGYTDTQYF; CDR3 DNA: TGTGCCAGCAGTATGGGCGGGGGATACACAGATACGCAGTATTTT
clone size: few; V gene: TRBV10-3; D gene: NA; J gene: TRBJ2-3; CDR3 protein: CAIREGGAPDTQYF; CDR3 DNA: TGTGCCATCAGAGAAGGCGGGGCCCCAGATACGCAGTATTTT
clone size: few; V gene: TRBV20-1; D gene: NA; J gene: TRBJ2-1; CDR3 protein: CSARDSGGPYNEQFF; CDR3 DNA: TGCAGTGCTAGAGATTCTGGCGGGCCCTACAATGAGCAGTTCTTC
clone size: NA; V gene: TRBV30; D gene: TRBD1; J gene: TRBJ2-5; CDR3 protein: CAWSVPKGAKTQYF; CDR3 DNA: TGTGCCTGGAGTGTACCTAAGGGGGCAAAGACCCAGTACTTC
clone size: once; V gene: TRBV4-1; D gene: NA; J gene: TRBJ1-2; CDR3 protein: CASSHINRDFLDYGYTF; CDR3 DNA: TGCGCCAGCAGCCACATAAACCGGGACTTCCTGGACTATGGCTACACCTTC
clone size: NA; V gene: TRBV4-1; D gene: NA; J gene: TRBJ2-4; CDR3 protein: CASSLRGSIQYF; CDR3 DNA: TGCGCCAGCAGCCTTCGGGGGAGCATTCAGTACTTC
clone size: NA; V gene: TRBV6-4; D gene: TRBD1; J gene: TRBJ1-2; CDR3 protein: CASSDSTGGDGYTF; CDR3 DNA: TGTGCCAGCAGTGACTCGACAGGGGGTGATGGCTACACCTTC
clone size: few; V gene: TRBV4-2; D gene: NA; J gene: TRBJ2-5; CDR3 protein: CASRNLEHQETQYF; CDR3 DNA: TGTGCCAGCAGAAATTTGGAACACCAAGAGACCCAGTACTTC
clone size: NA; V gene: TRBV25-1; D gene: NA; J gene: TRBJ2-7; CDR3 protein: CASSEDSNSYEQYF; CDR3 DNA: TGTGCCAGCAGTGAGGACAGTAACTCCTACGAGCAGTACTTC
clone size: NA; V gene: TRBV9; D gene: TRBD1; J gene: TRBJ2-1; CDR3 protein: CASSPRQGTHNEQFF; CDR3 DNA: TGTGCCAGCAGCCCGAGACAGGGGACCCACAATGAGCAGTTCTTC
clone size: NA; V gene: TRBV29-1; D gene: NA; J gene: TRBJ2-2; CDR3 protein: CSVLGGELFF; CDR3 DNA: TGCAGCGTCTTGGGCGGGGAGCTGTTTTTT
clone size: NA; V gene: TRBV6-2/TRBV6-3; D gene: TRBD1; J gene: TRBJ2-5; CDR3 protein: CASSFQGANEQYF; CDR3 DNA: TGTGCCAGCAGTTTCCAGGGGGCTAATGAGCAGTACTTC
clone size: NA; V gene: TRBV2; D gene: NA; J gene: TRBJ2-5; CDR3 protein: CASSEWQQETQYF; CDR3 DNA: TGTGCCAGCAGTGAATGGCAACAAGAGACCCAGTACTTC
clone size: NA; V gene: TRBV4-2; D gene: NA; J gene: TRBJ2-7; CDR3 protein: CASSQERAGWEQYF; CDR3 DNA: TGTGCCAGCAGCCAAGAGAGGGCAGGGTGGGAGCAGTACTTC
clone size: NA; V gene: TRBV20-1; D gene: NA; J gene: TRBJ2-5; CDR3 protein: CSARGNQETQYF; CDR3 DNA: TGCAGTGCTAGGGGCAACCAAGAGACCCAGTACTTC
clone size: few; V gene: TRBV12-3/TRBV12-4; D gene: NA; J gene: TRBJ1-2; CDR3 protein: CASTTGTGGLYGYTF; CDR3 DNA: TGTGCCAGCACCACCGGGACGGGAGGTCTCTATGGCTACACCTTC
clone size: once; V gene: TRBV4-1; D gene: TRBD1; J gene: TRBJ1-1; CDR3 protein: CASSQPRDRGLVKDTEAFF; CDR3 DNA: TGCGCCAGCAGCCAGCCAAGGGACAGGGGGCTTGTGAAGGACACTGAAGCTTTCTTT
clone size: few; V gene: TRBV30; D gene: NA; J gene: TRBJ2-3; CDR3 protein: CAWSWGNSDTQYF; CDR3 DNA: TGTGCCTGGAGTTGGGGGAACTCAGATACGCAGTATTTT
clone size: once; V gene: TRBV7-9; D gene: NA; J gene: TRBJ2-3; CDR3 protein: CGVELTDTQYF; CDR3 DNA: TGTGGGGTTGAACTGACAGATACGCAGTATTTT
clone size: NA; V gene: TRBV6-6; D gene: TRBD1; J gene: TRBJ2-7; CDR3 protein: CASRTGTGSSYEQYF; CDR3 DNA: TGTGCCAGCAGAACCGGGACAGGGTCCTCCTACGAGCAGTACTTC
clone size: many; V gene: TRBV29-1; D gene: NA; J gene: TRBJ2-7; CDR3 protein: CSVGGDSSYEQYF; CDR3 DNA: TGCAGCGTAGGCGGGGACAGCTCCTACGAGCAGTACTTC
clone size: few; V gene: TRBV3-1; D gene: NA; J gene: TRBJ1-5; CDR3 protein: CASSQSGSVQPQHF; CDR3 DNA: TGTGCCAGCAGCCAGTCGGGGAGTGTTCAGCCCCAGCATTTT
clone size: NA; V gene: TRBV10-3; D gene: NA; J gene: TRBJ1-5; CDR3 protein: CAISEQGGNNQPQHF; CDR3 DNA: TGTGCCATCAGTGAACAAGGTGGTAACAATCAGCCCCAGCATTTT
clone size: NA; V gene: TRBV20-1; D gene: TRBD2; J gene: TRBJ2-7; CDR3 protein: CSARRLAEIHEQYF; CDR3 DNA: TGCAGTGCTAGAAGGCTAGCGGAGATACACGAGCAGTACTTC
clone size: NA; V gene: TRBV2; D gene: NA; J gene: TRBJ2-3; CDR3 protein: CAQPGARTSTDTQYF; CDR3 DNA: TGTGCCCAGCCAGGGGCAAGAACTAGCACAGATACGCAGTATTTT
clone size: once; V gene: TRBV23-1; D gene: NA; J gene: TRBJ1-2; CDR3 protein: CASSLGDLYGYTF; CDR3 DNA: TGCGCCAGCAGTCTGGGGGATCTCTATGGCTACACCTTC
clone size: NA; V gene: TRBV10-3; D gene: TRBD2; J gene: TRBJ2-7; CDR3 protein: CAISPGTSGGQGSEQYF; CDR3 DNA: TGTGCCATCAGTCCGGGGACTAGCGGGGGCCAAGGGAGTGAGCAGTACTTC
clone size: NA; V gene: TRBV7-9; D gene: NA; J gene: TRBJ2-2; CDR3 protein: CASSPGFGGFTGELFF; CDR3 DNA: TGTGCCAGCAGCCCCGGGTTTGGGGGTTTCACCGGGGAGCTGTTTTTT
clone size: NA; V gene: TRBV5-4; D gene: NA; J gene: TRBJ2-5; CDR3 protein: CASRRGGAQETQYF; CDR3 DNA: TGTGCCAGTCGACGGGGCGGAGCCCAAGAGACCCAGTACTTC
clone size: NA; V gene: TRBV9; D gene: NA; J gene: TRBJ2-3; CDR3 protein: CASSAVGTDTQYF; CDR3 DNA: TGTGCCAGCAGCGCCGTCGGGACAGATACGCAGTATTTT
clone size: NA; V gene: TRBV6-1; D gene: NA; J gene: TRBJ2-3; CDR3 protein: CASSESSGVTQYF; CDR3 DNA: TGTGCCAGCAGTGAATCCTCGGGGGTTACGCAGTATTTT
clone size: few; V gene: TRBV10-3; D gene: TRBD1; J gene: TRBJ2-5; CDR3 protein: CAIGTGGETQYF; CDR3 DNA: TGTGCCATCGGGACAGGGGGAGAGACCCAGTACTTC